This note documents a single T cell receptor (beta chain) sequence. The sample originates from a study of blood T cell repertoires in COVID-19. Study-level information: Sites in the United States, Italy and Spain provided acute and convalescent COVID-19 samples. T cells, B-cell-depleted T cells, or PBMCs provided the cDNA or gDNA that served as material.

CDR1 and CDR2 (germline): SGHTA, FQGNSA. Trimming pared 1 base from V and 7 bases from J, leaving 8 bases between. The CDR3 contains 14 residues. In the authors' methods: From reference gene primer amplification, estimates of nucleated cell counts were derived. Using immunoSEQ multiplex PCR, the repertoire was profiled, and TCRdb retains in-frame clones only, with some absent. V and J calls and clone size are as listed in that table; D and trimming were resolved from the DNA. The sample lists about 60,000 clones, roughly 83% seen once, with approximately 19% in the top ten. This receptor was obtained from a man in his 70s with active COVID-19. The chain has TRBV7-2 and TRBJ1-6; D uncertain. Sequencing was performed on peripheral blood. CDR3 amino acids: CASSLEQSNSPLHF. The CDR3, as DNA: TGTGCCAGCAGCTTAGAACAGTCGAATTCACCCCTCCACTTT.